These 13 T cell receptor beta chains share one sample of origin, sequenced in a study of lymphopenia after photon versus proton radiotherapy. This table comes from immunoSEQ multiplex PCR, and its TCRdb copy is limited to in-frame clones, with some not included. Of some 42,000 clones listed, around four fifths are singletons. The sequencing here drew on peripheral blood, taken from a patient treated with proton-based radiotherapy. These receptors all come from a woman in her seventies with pancreatic cancer.

The chain employs TRBV5-6 and TRBJ2-1, with TRBD2 matching 8 bases. CDR1 is SGHDT, CDR2 YYEEEE, per germline. The V gene end was trimmed by 3 bases and the J gene end by 7 bases; junction bases not matched to a gene: 15. The CDR3 is made up of 17 amino acids. The CDR3 region has the DNA TGTGCCAGCAGCTCGCCTATTGGCGGGAGGACGCGTAATGAGCAGTTCTTC. Translation gives CASSSPIGGRTRNEQFF.

The DNA of the CDR3 is TGTGCCAGCAGCAGCAGGGGCCGAGGTGAAGCTTTCTTT. Translating gives CASSSRGRGEAFF. This chain links TRBV21-1 with TRBJ1-1; the D call in the table, TRBD1, was not verified against the DNA. TRBV21-1 is described as a pseudogene. The length of the CDR3 is 13 residues.

The chain combines TRBV27 with TRBJ2-3, with TRBD2 matching over 10 bases. This CDR3 region has 15 residues. V shed 2 bases and J 5 bases; nucleotides not matched to a gene: 4. Germline V lookup: CDR1 MNHEY, CDR2 SMNVEV (reference sequence). The chain's CDR3 is CASSLLAGVGDTQYF. As DNA, the CDR3 is TGTGCCAGCAGTTTACTAGCGGGAGTTGGAGATACGCAGTATTTT.

The chain carries TRBV27 and TRBJ2-3; D may match TRBD1 or TRBD2 (5 bases each). The germline V gene encodes CDR1 MNHEY and CDR2 SMNVEV (reference sequence). The CDR3 runs 16 residues. The germline V and J ends were trimmed by 6 bases and 7 bases, with 23 bases remaining between them. CDR3 coding DNA: TGTGCCAGCAGACAGGCGGGCCTCAACCGCCGAAATACGCAGTATTTT. Translation: CASRQAGLNRRNTQYF.

This clone was found a few times. V gene TRBV6-1 combines with J gene TRBJ2-7; the D is unclear. The CDR3 loop spans 13 amino acids. CDR1 and CDR2 from the germline V gene are MNHNS and SASEGT. V was pared by 0 bases and J by 3 bases, with 6 bases between. The CDR3 bases are TGTGCCAGCAGTGAAGCACTCTACTACGAGCAGTACTTC. Translation: CASSEALYYEQYF.

V gene TRBV7-9 combines with J gene TRBJ1-5; D remains unclear. Germline V gene lookup returns CDR1 SEHNR and CDR2 FQNEAQ (reference sequence). The length of the CDR3 is 13 residues. Between the trimmed V and J ends, which lost 0 bases and 4 bases, there was a span of 4 bases. The CDR3 nucleotides are TGTGCCAGCAGCTTAGCGCCGAATCAGCCCCAGCATTTT. It yields the protein CASSLAPNQPQHF.

The chain combines TRBV10-2 with TRBJ2-7; the D is unclear. Germline V gene lookup returns CDR1 WSHSY and CDR2 SAAADI. This CDR3 is built from 11 residues. V lost 8 bases to trimming and J lost 0 bases, with 5 bases between them. DNA of the CDR3: TGCGCCAGCGCAGTCTCCTACGAGCAGTACTTC. Amino acid sequence: CASAVSYEQYF.

This clone was detected only once. This chain joins TRBV28 and TRBJ1-3; D is ambiguous. The CDR3 runs to 17 residues. Trimming removed 6 bases at V and 0 bases at J, with 18 bases between. Germline lookup yields CDR1 MDHEN and CDR2 SYDVKM. The CDR3 region has the DNA TGTGCCAGCAGCCTGGTACCGGCCGCAAGCTCTGGAAACACCATATATTTT. It is translated as CASSLVPAASSGNTIYF.

This chain connects TRBV10-3 to TRBJ1-6; TRBD1 agrees at 7 bases. CDR3 size: 15 residues. Germline V gene sequence: CDR1 ENHRY, CDR2 SYGVKD. V gave up 0 bases and J gave up 5 bases; unmatched junction bases: 1. CDR3 bases: TGTGCCATCAGTGAGTCGACAGGGAATAATTCACCCCTCCACTTT. Protein product: CAISESTGNNSPLHF.

The chain couples TRBV5-4 to TRBJ2-7; 9 bases are a match to TRBD2. The V and J ends lost 3 bases and 4 bases, in that order; junction bases with no gene match: 11. There are 16 residues in the CDR3. Germline-derived CDR1 and CDR2 are SGHNT and YYREEE (reference sequence). The CDR3 region is CASSSGGTSNNYEQYF. In DNA, the CDR3 is TGTGCCAGCAGCTCCGGTGGGACTAGCAATAATTACGAGCAGTACTTC.

The gene calls are TRBV18 and TRBJ1-3, with TRBD1 identical over 7 bases. Trimming cost V 4 bases and J 1 base; bases outside gene matches: 1. Germline V CDR1 and CDR2: KGHSH, LQKENI. The CDR3 spans 14 residues. CDR3 sequence reads: CASSRDSSGNTIYF. The CDR3, as DNA: TGTGCCAGCTCACGGGACAGTTCTGGAAACACCATATATTTT.

This clone qualifies as medium-sized. J is TRBJ2-2 and V is TRBV28; D unclear. From germline, CDR1 is MDHEN and CDR2 SYDVKM. V was clipped by 1 base and J by 6 bases, with 3 bases between them. The CDR3 covers 12 residues. The CDR3: CASSLLSGELFF. CDR3 DNA: TGTGCCAGCAGTTTATTGTCCGGGGAGCTGTTTTTT.

The V call is TRBV9, the J call TRBJ2-1; D is tentatively TRBD1 or TRBD2 (6 bases each). The CDR3 totals 17 residues. Between the trimmed V and J ends, which lost 4 bases and 3 bases, there was a span of 20 bases. The germline CDR1 and CDR2 sequences are SGDLS and YYNGEE. The CDR3: CASSPRTLGGGYNEQFF. In DNA form, the CDR3 reads TGTGCCAGCAGCCCACGGACATTGGGGGGCGGCTACAATGAGCAGTTCTTC.